The sequence of this T cell receptor (beta chain) was determined in a study of preoperative IRX-2 immunotherapy in early breast cancer. Per the germline V gene, CDR1 is LNHDA and CDR2 is SQIVND (reference sequence). J lost 3 bases, V lost 5 bases, and 3 bases had no gene match. The CDR3 extends over 15 amino acids. Measured with immunoSEQ multiplex PCR; TCRdb has only the in-frame clones, and not every one. The sample lists over 20,000 clones; over 75% were seen once. Treatment meaning: preoperative locoregional IRX-2 cytokine immunotherapy. Samples came from a phase Ib trial of preoperative locoregional IRX-2 cytokine immunotherapy.

The clonotype comes from a human donor with breast cancer. The V gene is TRBV19, the J gene TRBJ2-6; 8 nucleotides line up with TRBD1. The sequencing here drew on lymph node tissue, taken after IRX-2 immunotherapy. CDR3 sequence: CASSFGQGGANVLTF. The CDR3 nucleotides are TGTGCCAGTAGTTTCGGACAGGGTGGGGCCAACGTCCTGACTTTC.